This TCR beta chain emerged from a study of blood T cell repertoires in COVID-19. Background on the study: COVID-19 samples from acute and convalescent phases originated in the United States, Italy and Spain.

Participant ages covered about 18 to 89 years across approximately 25 US areas. Some clones are missing from TCRdb's copy, which holds only in-frame ones; the method was immunoSEQ multiplex PCR. This table has 200,000 to 250,000 clones, more than 80% appearing once. The CDR3 is 15 residues long. V shed 5 bases and J 4 bases; nucleotides not matched to a gene: 3. Germline V lookup: CDR1 LNHDA, CDR2 SQIVND (reference sequence). The chain joins TRBV19 to TRBJ2-5; the match to TRBD2 covers 14 bases. The sequence derives from a woman between 40 and 50 years old with acute COVID-19. Sequenced material: PBMCs or T cells enriched from blood (not recorded which). CDR3 DNA sequence: TGTGCCAGTAGTCCGGGACTAGCGGGGGCAGAGACCCAGTACTTC. Its protein is CASSPGLAGAETQYF. Using reference TRBV19 and TRBJ2-5 for the parts outside the CDR3, the full variable domain is DGGITQSPKYLFRKEGQNVTLSCEQNLNHDAMYWYRQDPGQGLRLIYYSQIVNDFQKGDIAEGYSVSREKKESFPLTVTSAQKNPTAFYLCASSPGLAGAETQYFGPGTRLLVL.